This TCR beta chain appears in the sequencing data of a study of shared clonotypes between healthy human individuals. Study findings and constraints: Investigators collected only blood, and repertoires in tissues likely differ.

Some clones are missing from TCRdb's copy, which holds only in-frame ones; the method was immunoSEQ multiplex PCR. The sample lists around 2.5 million clones, 93% occurring once. The CDR3 runs to 19 residues. In germline, CDR1 is KGHSH, CDR2 LQKENI. Deletions cut 5 bases from V and 0 bases from J, with 22 bases between. As to this clone: What it binds is not known.

The specimen sequenced was naive CD4+ T cells from PBMCs. Subset: CD45RA+ positively selected. The chain links TRBV18 to TRBJ2-2; possibly TRBD1 for D (6 bases). The clonotype comes from a man in his late teens or twenties in good health. Some clones in this sample may be carry-over from other donors' samples. CDR3 residues: CASSERRGVRVANTGELFF. The DNA for the CDR3 is TGTGCCAGCTCAGAGCGCAGGGGAGTACGAGTAGCGAACACCGGGGAGCTGTTTTTT.